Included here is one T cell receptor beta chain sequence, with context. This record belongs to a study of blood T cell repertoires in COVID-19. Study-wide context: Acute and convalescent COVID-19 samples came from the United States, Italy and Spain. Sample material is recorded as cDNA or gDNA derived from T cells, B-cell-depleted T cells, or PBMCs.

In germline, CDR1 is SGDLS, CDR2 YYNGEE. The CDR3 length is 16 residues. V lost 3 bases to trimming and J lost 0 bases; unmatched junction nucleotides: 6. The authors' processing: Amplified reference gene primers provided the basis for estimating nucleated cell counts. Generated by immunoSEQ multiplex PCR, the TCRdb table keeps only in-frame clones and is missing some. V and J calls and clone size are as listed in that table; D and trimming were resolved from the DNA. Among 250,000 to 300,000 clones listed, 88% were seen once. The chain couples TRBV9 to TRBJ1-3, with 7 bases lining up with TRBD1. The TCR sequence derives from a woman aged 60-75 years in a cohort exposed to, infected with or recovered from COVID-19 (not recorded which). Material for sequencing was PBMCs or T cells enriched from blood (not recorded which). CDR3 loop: CASSGTGSLSGNTIYF. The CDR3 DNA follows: TGTGCCAGCAGCGGGACAGGCTCCCTCTCTGGAAACACCATATATTTT.